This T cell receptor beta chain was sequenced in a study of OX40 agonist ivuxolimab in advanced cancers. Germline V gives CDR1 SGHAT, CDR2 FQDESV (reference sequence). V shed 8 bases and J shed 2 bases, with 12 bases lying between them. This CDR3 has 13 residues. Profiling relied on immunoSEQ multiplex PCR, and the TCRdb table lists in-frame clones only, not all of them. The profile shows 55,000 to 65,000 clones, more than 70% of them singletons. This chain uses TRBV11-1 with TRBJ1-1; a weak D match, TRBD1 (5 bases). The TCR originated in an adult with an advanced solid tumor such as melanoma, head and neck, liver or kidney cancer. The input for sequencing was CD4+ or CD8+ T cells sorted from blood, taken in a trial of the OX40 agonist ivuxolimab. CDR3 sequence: CASLWDANTEAFF. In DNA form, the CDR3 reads TGTGCCAGCTTGTGGGACGCAAACACTGAAGCTTTCTTT.